This T cell receptor (beta chain) was captured by sequencing in a study of cytomegalovirus exposure and HLA in healthy donors. PCR involved 60 Vbeta and 13 Jbeta primers. Sequenced by immunoSEQ multiplex PCR; TCRdb stores in-frame clones only, minus some. This table holds under 250,000 clones, 82% found once. Regarding this clone: Additional DNA sequences in this sample encode the identical CDR3.

The CDR3 runs 15 residues. V lost 0 bases to trimming and J lost 2 bases; unmatched junction nucleotides: 1. Germline V CDR1 and CDR2: SEHNR, FQNEAQ (reference sequence). The chain recombines TRBV7-9 with TRBJ1-2, with 9 bases aligning to TRBD1. The source material was PBMCs. The TCR sequence derives from a woman in her 40s in good health and CMV-seronegative. The CDR3 here is CASSLAGQGNYGYTF. CDR3 nucleotides: TGTGCCAGCAGCTTAGCTGGACAGGGGAACTATGGCTACACCTTC.